Below are 22 T cell receptor beta chains sequenced from a single sample in a study of identical twins. TCRdb ran MiXCR on the 5' RACE reads and lists one entry per CDR3 protein. This sample has about 470,000 distinct CDR3 sequences, with approximately 24% found just once. These data were also reused for a study on T cells expressing NK-cell markers.

Sequencing used CD4+ T cells sorted from blood. All receptors come from a woman aged 18-30 years in good health.

J is TRBJ2-1 and V is TRBV20-1; D is uncertain. Between the trimmed V and J ends, which lost 0 bases and 8 bases, there was a span of 17 bases. The CDR3 extends over 15 amino acids. Germline V gives CDR1 DFQATT, CDR2 SNEGSKA (reference sequence). The DNA for the CDR3 is TGCAGTGCTAGAGATAGGCGCGCCCCCGGCGATGAGCAGTTCTTC. This gives the protein CSARDRRAPGDEQFF.

This clonotype was picked up a small number of times. The rearrangement links TRBV5-1 to TRBJ2-7; 9 bases line up with TRBD1. Looked up from germline, CDR1 is SGHRS and CDR2 is YFSETQ. V lost 2 bases to trimming and J lost 6 bases; unmatched junction nucleotides: 9. CDR3 length: 15 amino acids. CDR3 DNA: TGCGCCAGCAGCTTCACTCCGGGACAGGGAGGCGAGCAGTACTTC. It specifies CASSFTPGQGGEQYF.

The CDR3 loop is CASSLWTGGSNEQFF. The CDR3 coding sequence is TGTGCCAGCAGTTTATGGACAGGGGGGTCCAATGAGCAGTTCTTC. V usage is TRBV28 and J usage is TRBJ2-1; 9 bases match TRBD1. The V segment lost 0 bases and the J segment 6 bases; nucleotides outside the gene matches: 3. Germline V lookup: CDR1 MDHEN, CDR2 SYDVKM. The CDR3 is made up of 15 amino acids.

The chain has TRBV20-1 and TRBJ2-1; 13 bases align to TRBD2. The trim removed 5 bases at V and 5 bases at J, leaving 3 bases unmatched. Germline CDR1 DFQATT, CDR2 SNEGSKA (reference sequence). The length of the CDR3 is 14 residues. CDR3 region: CSAGTSGTHNEQFF. DNA of the CDR3: TGCAGTGCTGGGACTAGCGGGACCCACAATGAGCAGTTCTTC.

This clonotype was seen a handful of times. This chain connects TRBV20-1 to TRBJ2-3; the D is unclear. The germline V gene encodes CDR1 DFQATT and CDR2 SNEGSKA (reference sequence). This CDR3 spans 10 amino acids. Trimming left V 6 bases short and J 2 bases short, with 3 bases between. The CDR3 bases are TGCAGTGCCCTCACAGATACGCAGTATTTT. It translates to CSALTDTQYF.

This clonotype turned up a few times. The CDR3 spells CASSLDWTGGKTQYF. CDR3 sequence (DNA): TGTGCCAGCAGCTTAGACTGGACAGGGGGAAAGACCCAGTACTTC. The J gene is TRBJ2-5, the V gene TRBV7-2, with 10 positions matching TRBD1. CDR1 is SGHTA and CDR2 is FQGNSA in the germline V gene. The CDR3 length is 15 residues. J was trimmed by 6 bases and V by 1 base; bases with no gene match: 5.

The gene calls are TRBV7-2 and TRBJ2-2, with D perhaps being TRBD1 or TRBD2 (5 bases each). Germline V CDR1 and CDR2: SGHTA, FQGNSA. Trimming shortened V by 7 bases and J by 1 base, and 13 bases separated the two germline ends. CDR3 length: 15 amino acids. CDR3 sequence (DNA): TGTGCCAGCATCATAAAGAGGGGGAACACCGGGGAGCTGTTTTTT. Amino acid sequence: CASIIKRGNTGELFF.

This clonotype was recorded only once. This chain links TRBV4-1 with TRBJ2-5; D is ambiguous. This CDR3 contains 14 residues. Trimming pared 1 base from V and 5 bases from J, leaving 11 bases between. Looked up from germline, CDR1 is MGHRA and CDR2 is YSYEKL. CDR3 in amino acids: CASSQVTQGETQYF. The DNA for the CDR3 is TGCGCCAGCAGCCAAGTTACCCAAGGGGAGACCCAGTACTTC.

V usage is TRBV12-3 or TRBV12-4 and J usage is TRBJ2-5, with TRBD2 matching 13 bases. J was trimmed by 5 bases and V by 9 bases; bases with no gene match: 6. The CDR3 is 14 amino acids. Here the CDR3 DNA reads TGTGCCAGTCGGACTAGCGGGGGCGGTGAGACCCAGTACTTC. It encodes CASRTSGGGETQYF.

As to this clonotype: An end of the junction does not agree with germline; a read error may underlie this. The CDR3 loop is CAIRDGNYGYTF. The CDR3 bases are TGTGCCATCCGTGACGGGAACTATGGCTACACCTTC. This chain joins TRBV10-3 and TRBJ1-2; no reliable D call. The germline gives CDR1 ENHRY, CDR2 SYGVKD. There are 12 residues in the CDR3.

This clonotype was seen repeatedly, ten times or more. The chain uses TRBV20-1 and TRBJ1-1; TRBD1 might be the D (6 bases). V was trimmed by 7 bases and J by 2 bases, leaving 14 bases between them. CDR3 size: 13 residues. CDR1 and CDR2 from the germline V gene are DFQATT and SNEGSKA (reference sequence). The CDR3 nucleotides are TGCAGTGTTGATAGGGGGGGTAACACTGAAGCTTTCTTT. Translating it yields CSVDRGGNTEAFF.

The gene calls are TRBV19 and TRBJ1-1; a weak D match, TRBD1 (5 bases). V dropped 5 bases and J dropped 0 bases, with 13 bases sitting between them. This CDR3 comprises 15 residues. Germline-derived CDR1 and CDR2 are LNHDA and SQIVND (reference sequence). This CDR3 is CASSPQGTVNTEAFF. The CDR3, as DNA: TGTGCCAGTAGTCCCCAAGGGACGGTGAACACTGAAGCTTTCTTT. Based on the CDR3 plus reference TRBV19 and TRBJ1-1, the full variable domain is DGGITQSPKYLFRKEGQNVTLSCEQNLNHDAMYWYRQDPGQGLRLIYYSQIVNDFQKGDIAEGYSVSREKKESFPLTVTSAQKNPTAFYLCASSPQGTVNTEAFFGQGTRLTVV.

Ten or more counts support this clonotype. This chain links TRBV12-3 or TRBV12-4 with TRBJ2-5; a weak D match, TRBD2 (7 bases). Trimming shortened V by 6 bases and J by 1 base, and 18 bases separated the two germline ends. The CDR3 has 16 residues. CDR3 residues: CASRSRGATAQETQYF. CDR3 sequence (DNA): TGTGCCAGCAGGAGCCGGGGGGCAACGGCCCAAGAGACCCAGTACTTC.

This chain joins TRBV25-1 and TRBJ2-2; unclear D gene. The V end was cut by 9 bases, the J end by 4 bases, with 9 bases between. The CDR3 has 12 residues. CDR1 and CDR2 from the germline V gene are MGHDK and SYGVNS. CDR3 DNA: TGTGCCAGGCCTCTATGCACCGGGGAGCTGTTTTTT. Translation gives CARPLCTGELFF.

The chain employs TRBV9 and TRBJ2-5; D is undetermined. The V gene lost 1 base and the J gene lost 0 bases, with 10 bases spanning the gap. CDR1 and CDR2 from the germline V gene are SGDLS and YYNGEE. This CDR3 is built from 15 residues. DNA of the CDR3: TGTGCCAGCAGCGTAAATCACGGACACCAAGAGACCCAGTACTTC. Translation: CASSVNHGHQETQYF.

J is TRBJ2-1 and V is TRBV2; 13 bases are a match to TRBD2. This CDR3 contains 14 residues. The germline V gene has CDR1 SNHLY and CDR2 FYNNEI. J lost 8 bases, V lost 9 bases, and 7 bases had no gene match. The CDR3 loop reads CASAGTSGIDEQFF. CDR3 sequence (DNA): TGTGCCAGTGCCGGGACTAGCGGGATCGATGAGCAGTTCTTC.

This clonotype turned up a few times. This sequence joins TRBV20-1 and TRBJ2-7; 9 bases align to TRBD2. Germline V lookup: CDR1 DFQATT, CDR2 SNEGSKA (reference sequence). The CDR3 spans 15 residues. CDR3 DNA sequence: TGCAGCTTTGGGGCTAGCGGGGAAGGGAACTACGAGCAGTACTTC. As protein: CSFGASGEGNYEQYF.

This clonotype was detected a few times. V is TRBV5-6 and J is TRBJ2-7; a possible D gene is TRBD2 (6 bases). Looked up from germline, CDR1 is SGHDT and CDR2 is YYEEEE. Trimming pared 1 base from V and 3 bases from J, leaving 11 bases between. This CDR3 has 14 amino acids. The chain's CDR3 is CASSLRGVDYEQYF. The CDR3 bases are TGTGCCAGCAGCTTGCGCGGGGTGGACTACGAGCAGTACTTC.

The chain joins TRBV20-1 to TRBJ2-1; the D gene is possibly TRBD2 (5 bases). The CDR3 extends over 15 amino acids. Germline V lookup: CDR1 DFQATT, CDR2 SNEGSKA (reference sequence). V dropped 0 bases and J dropped 6 bases, with 15 bases sitting between them. In DNA form, the CDR3 reads TGCAGTGCTAGAGACCCCCGCCGGGGTCGCAATGAGCAGTTCTTC. Amino acids: CSARDPRRGRNEQFF.

This clonotype was picked up many times. This chain uses TRBV7-9 with TRBJ1-2, with 8 bases aligning to TRBD1. Trimming cost V 8 bases and J 0 bases; bases outside gene matches: 11. Germline CDR1 reads SEHNR; CDR2 reads FQNEAQ (reference sequence). CDR3 length: 16 amino acids. CDR3: CASDPFGRGPNYGYTF. CDR3 nucleotides: TGTGCCAGCGACCCGTTCGGCAGGGGGCCTAACTATGGCTACACCTTC.

The table lists this clonotype with a few counts. The chain couples TRBV20-1 to TRBJ2-1; D is unclear. The CDR3 covers 13 residues. Germline V gene data show CDR1 as DFQATT and CDR2 as SNEGSKA (reference sequence). The V end was cut by 6 bases, the J end by 0 bases, with 9 bases between. The CDR3 loop reads CSAPKDSYNEQFF. The CDR3, as DNA: TGCAGTGCCCCGAAAGACTCCTACAATGAGCAGTTCTTC.

This chain connects TRBV7-3 to TRBJ2-2; maybe TRBD1 (6 bases). From germline, CDR1 is SGHTA and CDR2 FQGTGA. This CDR3 spans 13 amino acids. V lost 0 bases and J 8 bases, leaving 7 bases between the germline ends. The CDR3 nucleotides are TGTGCCAGCAGCTTAACTGACAGGGGGGAGCTGTTTTTT. This gives the protein CASSLTDRGELFF.